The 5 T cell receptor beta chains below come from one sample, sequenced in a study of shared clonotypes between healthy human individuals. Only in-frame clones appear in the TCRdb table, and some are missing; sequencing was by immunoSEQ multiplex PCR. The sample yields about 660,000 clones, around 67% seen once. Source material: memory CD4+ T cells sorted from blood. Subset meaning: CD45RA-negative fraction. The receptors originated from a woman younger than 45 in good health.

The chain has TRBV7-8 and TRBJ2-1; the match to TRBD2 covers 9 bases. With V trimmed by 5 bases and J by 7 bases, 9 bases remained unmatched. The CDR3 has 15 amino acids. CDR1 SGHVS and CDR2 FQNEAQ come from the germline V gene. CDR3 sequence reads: CASSRAGLAGNEQFF. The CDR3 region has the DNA TGTGCCAGCAGCCGAGCGGGACTAGCAGGGAATGAGCAGTTCTTC.

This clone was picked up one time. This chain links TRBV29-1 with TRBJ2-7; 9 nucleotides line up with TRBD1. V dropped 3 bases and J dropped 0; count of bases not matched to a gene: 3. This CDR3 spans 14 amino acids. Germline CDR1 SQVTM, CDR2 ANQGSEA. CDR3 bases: TGCAGCGTTGATAAGGGACAGGGCTCCTACGAGCAGTACTTC. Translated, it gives CSVDKGQGSYEQYF.

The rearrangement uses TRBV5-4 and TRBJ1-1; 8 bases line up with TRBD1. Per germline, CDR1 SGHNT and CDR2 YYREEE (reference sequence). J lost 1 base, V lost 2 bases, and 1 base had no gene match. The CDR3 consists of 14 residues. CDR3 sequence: CASSFTGGNTEAFF. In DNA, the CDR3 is TGTGCCAGCAGCTTCACAGGGGGGAACACTGAAGCTTTCTTT.

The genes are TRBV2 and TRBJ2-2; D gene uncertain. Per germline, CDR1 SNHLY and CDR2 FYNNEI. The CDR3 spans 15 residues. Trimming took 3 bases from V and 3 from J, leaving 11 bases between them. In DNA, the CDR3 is TGTGCCAGCAGTGACAGGATCCCGGACACCGGGGAGCTGTTTTTT. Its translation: CASSDRIPDTGELFF.

DNA of the CDR3: TGTGCCAGCATCTTCGGGGCTGGGGCCAACGTCCTGACTTTC. Translation: CASIFGAGANVLTF. The chain has TRBV7-9 and TRBJ2-6; D is perhaps TRBD2 (5 bases). Germline values: CDR1 SEHNR, CDR2 FQNEAQ (reference sequence). This CDR3 spans 14 amino acids. V gave up 7 bases and J gave up 2 bases, with 9 bases separating them.